What follows are 24 T cell receptor beta chains derived from one specimen sequenced in a study of cytomegalovirus exposure and HLA in healthy donors. The PCR contained 60 Vbeta and 13 Jbeta primers. Generated by immunoSEQ multiplex PCR, the TCRdb table keeps only in-frame clones and is missing some. This sample has about 160,000 clones, with 65% to 80% found just once. The sequenced material came from PBMCs. These receptors all stem from a female donor in good health and CMV-seronegative.

This clone appeared a few times. This chain joins TRBV18 and TRBJ1-3; 7 bases line up with TRBD1. Looked up from germline, CDR1 is KGHSH and CDR2 is LQKENI. V gave up 0 bases and J gave up 5 bases; unmatched junction bases: 7. The length of the CDR3 is 16 residues. The CDR3 DNA sequence: TGTGCCAGCTCACCACCGGGACAGCTACCGCGAAACACCATATATTTT. This sequence encodes CASSPPGQLPRNTIYF.

The V gene is TRBV5-1, the J gene TRBJ2-1; TRBD1 agrees at 9 bases. The CDR3 is made up of 15 amino acids. Per germline, CDR1 SGHRS and CDR2 YFSETQ. Trimming took 3 bases from V and 6 from J; bases not matched to a gene: 7. The CDR3 loop is CASSSGQGSTNEQFF. In DNA form, the CDR3 reads TGCGCCAGCAGCTCCGGACAGGGGTCGACCAATGAGCAGTTCTTC.

The rearrangement links TRBV28 to TRBJ2-2; D ambiguous. The CDR3 covers 14 residues. Trimming removed 6 bases at V and 5 bases at J, with 13 bases between. Germline values: CDR1 MDHEN, CDR2 SYDVKM. The CDR3 sequence: CASRLPGLTGELFF. The CDR3 nucleotides read TGTGCCAGCAGACTCCCCGGGTTAACCGGGGAGCTGTTTTTT.

J is TRBJ1-5 and V is TRBV7-8; D is perhaps TRBD1 (6 bases). Germline values: CDR1 SGHVS, CDR2 FQNEAQ. The CDR3 loop spans 15 amino acids. Deletions cut 5 bases from V and 6 bases from J, with 17 bases between. Here the CDR3 DNA reads TGTGCCAGCAGCCCCCGCGGGGGGCGGCTTCAGCCCCAGCATTTT. Translation: CASSPRGGRLQPQHF. The full variable domain, with the rest looked up from reference TRBV7-8 and TRBJ1-5, is GAGVSQSPRYKVAKRGQDVALRCDPISGHVSLFWYQQALGQGPEFLTYFQNEAQLDKSGLPSDRFFAERPEGSVSTLKIQRTQQEDSAVYLCASSPRGGRLQPQHFGDGTRLSIL.

CDR3 nucleotide sequence: TGCGCCAGCAGCTTGGGGGACTTTTACAATGAGCAGTTCTTC. Protein sequence: CASSLGDFYNEQFF. The chain links TRBV5-1 to TRBJ2-1, with D tentatively TRBD2 (6 bases). Germline CDR1 is SGHRS and CDR2 is YFSETQ. Trimming left V 0 bases short and J 4 bases short, with 8 bases between. The CDR3 covers 14 residues.

V gene TRBV7-2 combines with J gene TRBJ2-6; D is uncertain. Trimming stripped 5 bases from V and 0 bases from J, with 5 bases between. The CDR3 extends over 14 amino acids. Per germline, CDR1 SGHTA and CDR2 FQGNSA. The DNA for the CDR3 is TGTGCCAGCAGCATTAGCTCTGGGGCCAACGTCCTGACTTTC. It translates to CASSISSGANVLTF.

The V and J genes are TRBV7-2 and TRBJ2-3, with 9 bases that match TRBD2. Germline values: CDR1 SGHTA, CDR2 FQGNSA. The CDR3 sequence is 13 residues long. After removal of 4 bases from V and 7 bases from J, the junction contained 3 bases not matched to a gene. The CDR3 region is CASSWGTSNTQYF. The CDR3 DNA reads as TGTGCCAGCAGCTGGGGGACTAGCAATACGCAGTATTTT.

The chain employs TRBV19 and TRBJ1-1; the D gene is possibly TRBD1 (5 bases). V lost 5 bases and J 4 bases, leaving 17 bases between the germline ends. This CDR3 contains 15 residues. The V gene's germline CDR1 is LNHDA and CDR2 SQIVND (reference sequence). The CDR3 spells CASSLGWGGSTEAFF. In nucleotides, the CDR3 is TGTGCCAGTAGTCTCGGGTGGGGGGGGTCCACTGAAGCTTTCTTT.

The chain's CDR3 is CAWTGSSGNTIYF. The DNA for the CDR3 is TGTGCCTGGACAGGTAGCTCTGGAAACACCATATATTTT. The chain uses TRBV30 and TRBJ1-3; D unclear. CDR3 length: 13 amino acids. CDR1 and CDR2 (germline): GTSNPN, SVGIG (reference sequence). Trimming took off 4 bases at V and 0 bases at J, with 7 bases between the two ends.

This chain uses TRBV27 with TRBJ1-1, with 7 bases that match TRBD1. This CDR3 is 16 amino acids long. The germline CDR1 and CDR2 sequences are MNHEY and SMNVEV (reference sequence). The trim removed 2 bases at V and 1 base at J, leaving 7 bases unmatched. The CDR3 coding sequence is TGTGCCAGCAGTTTAAGGGGACAGACCCCGAACACTGAAGCTTTCTTT. This sequence encodes CASSLRGQTPNTEAFF.

A few counts support this clone. The chain joins TRBV11-3 to TRBJ2-2, with D perhaps matching TRBD1 (7 bases). The CDR3 has 14 residues. Trimming removed 3 bases at V and 7 bases at J, with 12 bases between. Looked up from germline, CDR1 is SGHNT and CDR2 is YENEEA. CDR3 in DNA: TGTGCCAGCAGCTTTGGCAGGGGGGACGGGGAGCTGTTTTTT. Translated, it gives CASSFGRGDGELFF.

DNA of the CDR3: TGTGCCTGGAGCAAAGGGACAGGGGATGGTCAGCCCCAGCATTTT. Translating it yields CAWSKGTGDGQPQHF. The chain combines TRBV30 with TRBJ1-5; 10 nucleotides agree with TRBD1. Unmatched junction bases numbered 8, after V lost 3 bases and J lost 6 bases. Looked up from germline, CDR1 is GTSNPN and CDR2 is SVGIG (reference sequence). This CDR3 is built from 15 residues.

V usage is TRBV30 and J usage is TRBJ1-2, with D maybe TRBD1 (5 bases). From germline, CDR1 is GTSNPN and CDR2 SVGIG (reference sequence). V lost 2 bases, J lost 9 bases, and 10 bases lay in between. This CDR3 has 11 amino acids. CDR3 sequence (DNA): TGTGCCTGGAGTCTCGGGACTAGCTACACCTTC. Translation gives CAWSLGTSYTF.

This clone was detected a few times. The V gene is TRBV7-7, the J gene TRBJ2-1; D possibly corresponds to TRBD1 (6 bases). V lost 11 bases to trimming and J lost 0 bases, with 14 bases between them. This CDR3 contains 14 residues. Germline V gives CDR1 SSHAT, CDR2 FNYEAQ (reference sequence). The CDR3 protein is CAGLGASSYNEQFF. CDR3 nucleotides: TGTGCCGGCCTGGGGGCTAGCTCCTACAATGAGCAGTTCTTC.

A word on this clone: One end of the junction varies from germline; a read error may be responsible. The V call is TRBV5-4, the J call TRBJ1-1, with 8 bases matching TRBD1. CDR1 is SGHNT and CDR2 is YYREEE in the germline V gene (reference sequence). The CDR3 consists of 13 residues. CDR3 protein: CASRLDRVSEAFF. The DNA for the CDR3 is TGTGCCAGCAGATTGGACAGGGTATCCGAAGCTTTCTTT.

In DNA, the CDR3 is TGTGCCAGCAGCCCGTTGGGGGGAGACCCGCTGTACACCATATATTTT. It is translated as CASSPLGGDPLYTIYF. The chain recombines TRBV5-6 with TRBJ1-3, with TRBD1 as a possible D gene (5 bases). The CDR3 totals 16 residues. Looked up from germline, CDR1 is SGHDT and CDR2 is YYEEEE. Trimming cost V 4 bases and J 8 bases, with 22 bases left between them.

J is TRBJ2-7 and V is TRBV4-2; D remains unclear. CDR1 is LGHNA and CDR2 is YNFKEQ in the germline V gene. CDR3 size: 11 residues. V was cut by 0 bases and J by 5 bases, with 2 bases left in between. CDR3 residues: CASSQDNEQYF. The CDR3 DNA reads as TGTGCCAGCAGCCAAGATAACGAGCAGTACTTC.

This clone has a single count. The chain uses TRBV7-3 and TRBJ1-1, with D hard to call. Germline V gives CDR1 SGHTA, CDR2 FQGTGA. This CDR3 comprises 15 residues. V dropped 5 bases and J dropped 3 bases, with 16 bases sitting between them. The CDR3 protein is CASSLGLPRDTEAFF. CDR3 coding DNA: TGTGCCAGCAGCCTAGGCCTCCCGAGGGACACTGAAGCTTTCTTT.

The V and J genes are TRBV7-9 and TRBJ1-1; perhaps TRBD1 as D (5 bases). There are 14 residues in the CDR3. V was trimmed by 4 bases and J by 0 bases, leaving 9 bases between them. The germline gives CDR1 SEHNR, CDR2 FQNEAQ (reference sequence). CDR3 DNA: TGTGCCAGCAGCTGGGGCAGCATGAACACTGAAGCTTTCTTT. It specifies CASSWGSMNTEAFF.

This clone was counted between two and nine times. This chain links TRBV7-3 with TRBJ2-5; TRBD1 matches 8 bases. Trimming removed 5 bases from V and 4 bases from J; junction bases left unmatched: 6. The CDR3 covers 14 residues. Germline V gene lookup returns CDR1 SGHTA and CDR2 FQGTGA. Written as DNA, the CDR3 is TGTGCCAGCAGCGCACCGGGACAGGTAGAGACCCAGTACTTC. This gives the protein CASSAPGQVETQYF.

This clone has only a few counts. The V call is TRBV7-6, the J call TRBJ1-2, with D possibly being TRBD1 (5 bases). The germline V gene has CDR1 SGHVS and CDR2 FNYEAQ. The germline V and J ends were trimmed by 1 base and 7 bases, with 16 bases remaining between them. This CDR3 has 15 residues. Written as DNA, the CDR3 is TGTGCCAGCAGCTTAGGGGACGGGGGGTTGCGTGGCTACACCTTC. The encoded protein is CASSLGDGGLRGYTF.

The table lists this clone with a few counts. The rearrangement joins TRBV6-5 to TRBJ2-7; a weak D match, TRBD2 (6 bases). The V and J ends lost 6 bases and 0 bases respectively, with 12 bases between them. CDR1 and CDR2 (germline): MNHEY, SVGAGI. CDR3 length: 14 amino acids. CDR3 region: CASRRGLTSYEQYF. The CDR3 DNA follows: TGTGCCAGCAGACGGGGACTGACCTCCTACGAGCAGTACTTC.

The V call is TRBV29-1, the J call TRBJ1-1; D is undetermined. This CDR3 spans 13 amino acids. Germline values: CDR1 SQVTM, CDR2 ANQGSEA. V was clipped by 4 bases and J by 3 bases, with 12 bases between them. CDR3 DNA: TGCAGCGTTGCCCGAGGGTGGGACACTGAAGCTTTCTTT. This translates into CSVARGWDTEAFF.

This clone occurred a few times. This chain connects TRBV6-5 to TRBJ2-5; D perhaps matches TRBD2 (5 bases). Trimming removed 4 bases at V and 5 bases at J, with 8 bases between. The CDR3 spans 12 residues. CDR1 is MNHEY and CDR2 is SVGAGI in the germline V gene. The CDR3 coding sequence is TGTGCCAGCAGTTCTTTAGCGGAGACCCAGTACTTC. It yields the protein CASSSLAETQYF.